This T cell receptor (beta chain) was found in a study of low-dose radiotherapy and immunotherapy resistance in tumors. The overall study: The schedule for Cohort 2 used 1 Gy per fraction every two weeks, which added up to 13 Gy over 26 weeks. One day prior to radiation and immunotherapy, intravenous cyclophosphamide at 200 mg/m2 was given, repeated every two weeks.

cDNA synthesis used a TRAV/TRBV-specific primer set for both chains. A roughly 22-cycle PCR with a constant-region primer and V-primer adapter amplified TCRs. In TCRdb, the reads were re-called with MiXCR into one record per CDR3 protein. The data contain about 82,000 distinct CDR3 sequences, 15% to 20% of them singletons. This clonotype was recorded at least ten times. V lost 3 bases to trimming and J lost 4 bases, with 22 bases between them. Germline CDR1 is SGDLS and CDR2 is YYNGEE. This CDR3 is built from 17 residues. Time point: before trial treatment. All of the donors were given nivolumab, ipilimumab, aspirin, low-dose cyclophosphamide and low-dose radiotherapy as part of RACIN, a single-arm trial.

The TCR comes from a male donor with prostate cancer. This chain uses TRBV9 with TRBJ1-2; a possible D gene is TRBD1 (5 bases). Sample: PBMCs, taken before treatment. The CDR3 sequence is CASSAGLPGTATYGYTF. The CDR3 DNA sequence: TGTGCCAGCAGCGCGGGACTACCGGGGACGGCCACCTATGGCTACACCTTC.